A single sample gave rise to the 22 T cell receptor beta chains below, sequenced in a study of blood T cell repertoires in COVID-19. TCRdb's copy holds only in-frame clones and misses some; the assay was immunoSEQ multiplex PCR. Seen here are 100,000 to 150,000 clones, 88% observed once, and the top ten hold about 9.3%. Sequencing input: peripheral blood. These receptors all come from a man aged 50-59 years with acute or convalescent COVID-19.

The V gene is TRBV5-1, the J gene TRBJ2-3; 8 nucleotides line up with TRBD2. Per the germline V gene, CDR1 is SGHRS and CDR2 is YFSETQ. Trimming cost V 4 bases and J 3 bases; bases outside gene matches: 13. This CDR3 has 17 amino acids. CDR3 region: CASSGGDPGTRTDTQYF. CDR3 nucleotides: TGCGCCAGCAGCGGAGGCGACCCCGGGACTAGAACAGATACGCAGTATTTT.

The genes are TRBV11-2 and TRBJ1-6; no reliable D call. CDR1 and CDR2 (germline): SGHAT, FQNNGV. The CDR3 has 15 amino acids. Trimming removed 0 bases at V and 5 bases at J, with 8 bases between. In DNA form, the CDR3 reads TGTGCCAGCAGCTTAGAAGCTGCGGATAATTCACCCCTCCACTTT. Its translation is CASSLEAADNSPLHF.

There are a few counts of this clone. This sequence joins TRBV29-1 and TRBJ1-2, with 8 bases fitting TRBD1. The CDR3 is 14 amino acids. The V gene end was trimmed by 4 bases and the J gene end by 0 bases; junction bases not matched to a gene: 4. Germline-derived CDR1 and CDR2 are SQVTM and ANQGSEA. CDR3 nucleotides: TGCAGCGTTGGACAGGGGACAACTAACTATGGCTACACCTTC. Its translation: CSVGQGTTNYGYTF.

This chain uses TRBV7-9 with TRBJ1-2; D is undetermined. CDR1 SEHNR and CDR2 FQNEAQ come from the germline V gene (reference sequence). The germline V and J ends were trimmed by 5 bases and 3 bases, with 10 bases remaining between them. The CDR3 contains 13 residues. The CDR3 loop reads CASSLDEDYGYTF. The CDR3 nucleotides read TGTGCCAGCAGCCTCGACGAGGACTATGGCTACACCTTC.

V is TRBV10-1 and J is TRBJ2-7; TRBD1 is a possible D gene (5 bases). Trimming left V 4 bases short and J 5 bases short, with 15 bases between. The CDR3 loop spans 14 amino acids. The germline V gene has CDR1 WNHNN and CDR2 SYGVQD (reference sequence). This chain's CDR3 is CASSVEFLDNEQYF. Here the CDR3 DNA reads TGCGCCAGCAGTGTTGAGTTTTTGGACAACGAGCAGTACTTC.

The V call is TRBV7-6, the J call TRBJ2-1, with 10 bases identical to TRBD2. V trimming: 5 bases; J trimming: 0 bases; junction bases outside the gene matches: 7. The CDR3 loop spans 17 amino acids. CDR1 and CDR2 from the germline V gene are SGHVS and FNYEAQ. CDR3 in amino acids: CASSHIAGGFSYNEQFF. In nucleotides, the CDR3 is TGTGCCAGCAGCCACATAGCGGGGGGTTTCTCCTACAATGAGCAGTTCTTC.

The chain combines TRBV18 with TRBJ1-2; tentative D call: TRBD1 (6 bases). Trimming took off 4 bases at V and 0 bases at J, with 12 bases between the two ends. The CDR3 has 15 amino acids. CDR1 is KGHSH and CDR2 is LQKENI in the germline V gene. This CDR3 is CASSLTTGANYGYTF. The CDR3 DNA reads TGTGCCAGCTCACTTACGACAGGAGCTAACTATGGCTACACCTTC.

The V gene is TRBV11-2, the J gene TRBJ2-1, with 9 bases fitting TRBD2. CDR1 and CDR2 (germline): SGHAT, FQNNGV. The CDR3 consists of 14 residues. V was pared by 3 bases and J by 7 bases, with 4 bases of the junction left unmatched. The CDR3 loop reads CASSFLLAGNEQFF. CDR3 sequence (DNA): TGTGCCAGCAGCTTTTTGCTAGCGGGGAATGAGCAGTTCTTC. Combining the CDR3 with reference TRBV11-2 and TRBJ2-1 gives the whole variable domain EAGVAQSPRYKIIEKRQSVAFWCNPISGHATLYWYQQILGQGPKLLIQFQNNGVVDDSQLPKDRFSAERLKGVDSTLKIQPAKLEDSAVYLCASSFLLAGNEQFFGPGTRLTVL.

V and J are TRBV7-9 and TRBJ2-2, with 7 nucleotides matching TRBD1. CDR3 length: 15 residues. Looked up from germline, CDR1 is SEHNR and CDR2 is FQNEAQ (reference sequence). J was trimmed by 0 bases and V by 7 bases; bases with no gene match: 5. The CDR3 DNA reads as TGTGCCAGCACCGTGGGGACAGCGAACACCGGGGAGCTGTTTTTT. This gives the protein CASTVGTANTGELFF.

CDR3 nucleotide sequence: TGTGCCAGCAGCGGATCACAGGGGTCCGGGGGCTCCTACGAGCAGTACTTC. Translating gives CASSGSQGSGGSYEQYF. The chain carries TRBV9 and TRBJ2-7, with D perhaps matching TRBD1 (7 bases). The germline V gene encodes CDR1 SGDLS and CDR2 YYNGEE. The CDR3 contains 17 residues. Trimming pared 3 bases from V and 0 bases from J, leaving 19 bases between.

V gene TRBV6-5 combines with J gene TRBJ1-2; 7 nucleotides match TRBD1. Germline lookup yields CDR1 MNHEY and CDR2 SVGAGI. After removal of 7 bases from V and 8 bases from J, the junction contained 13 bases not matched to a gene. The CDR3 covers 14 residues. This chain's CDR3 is CASKPGQRAGGYTF. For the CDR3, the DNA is TGTGCCAGCAAGCCGGGACAGAGGGCTGGGGGCTACACCTTC.

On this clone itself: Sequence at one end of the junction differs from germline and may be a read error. The CDR3 nucleotides read TGTGCCAGCACTGCCCGGCGGTCTTTT. It codes for CASTARRSF. The V gene is TRBV6-4, the J gene TRBJ1-1; the D is unclear. CDR1 is MRHNA and CDR2 is SNTAGT in the germline V gene. The CDR3 has 9 amino acids.

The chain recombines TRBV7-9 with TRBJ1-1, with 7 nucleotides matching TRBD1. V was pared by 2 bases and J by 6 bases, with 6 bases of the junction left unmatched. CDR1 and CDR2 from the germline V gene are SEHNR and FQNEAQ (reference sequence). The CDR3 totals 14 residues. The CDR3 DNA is TGTGCCAGCAGCTTATTACAGGGGCCGGCTGAAGCTTTCTTT. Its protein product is CASSLLQGPAEAFF.

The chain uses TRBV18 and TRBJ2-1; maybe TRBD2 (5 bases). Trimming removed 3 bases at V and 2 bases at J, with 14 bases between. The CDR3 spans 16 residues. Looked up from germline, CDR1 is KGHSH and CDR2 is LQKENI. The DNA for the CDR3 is TGTGCCAGCTCACCCCTCGGGGAGCCCACCTACAATGAGCAGTTCTTC. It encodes CASSPLGEPTYNEQFF.

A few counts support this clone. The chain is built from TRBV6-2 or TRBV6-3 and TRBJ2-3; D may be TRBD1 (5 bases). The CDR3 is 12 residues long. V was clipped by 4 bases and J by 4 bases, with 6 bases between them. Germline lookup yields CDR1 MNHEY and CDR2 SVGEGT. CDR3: CASSWGADTQYF. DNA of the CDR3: TGTGCCAGCAGTTGGGGCGCAGATACGCAGTATTTT.

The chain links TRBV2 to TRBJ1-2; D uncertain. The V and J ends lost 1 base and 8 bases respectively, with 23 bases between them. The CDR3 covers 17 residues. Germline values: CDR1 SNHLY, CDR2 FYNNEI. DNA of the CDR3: TGTGCCAGCAGTGAAGATCGGGTGGGGAGTCATGCCGGGGGCTACACCTTC. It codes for CASSEDRVGSHAGGYTF.

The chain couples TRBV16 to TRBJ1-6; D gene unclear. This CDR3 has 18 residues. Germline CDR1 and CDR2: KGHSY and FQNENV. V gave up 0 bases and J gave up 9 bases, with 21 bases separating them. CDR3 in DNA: TGTGCCAGCAGCCAATCTTTTGGAGGGCTTGGCAGCCGTTCACCCCTCCACTTT. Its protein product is CASSQSFGGLGSRSPLHF.

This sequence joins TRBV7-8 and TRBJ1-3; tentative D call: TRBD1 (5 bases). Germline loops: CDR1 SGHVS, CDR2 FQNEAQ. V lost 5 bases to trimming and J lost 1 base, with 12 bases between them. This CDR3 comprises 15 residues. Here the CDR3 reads CASSAQGQSGNTIYF. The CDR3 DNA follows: TGTGCCAGCAGCGCTCAGGGTCAGTCTGGAAACACCATATATTTT.

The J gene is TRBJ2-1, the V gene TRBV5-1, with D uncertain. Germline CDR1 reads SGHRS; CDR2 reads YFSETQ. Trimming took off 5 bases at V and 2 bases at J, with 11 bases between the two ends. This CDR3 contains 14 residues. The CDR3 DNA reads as TGCGCCAGCAGGAACGAACTTACCTACAATGAGCAGTTCTTC. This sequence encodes CASRNELTYNEQFF.

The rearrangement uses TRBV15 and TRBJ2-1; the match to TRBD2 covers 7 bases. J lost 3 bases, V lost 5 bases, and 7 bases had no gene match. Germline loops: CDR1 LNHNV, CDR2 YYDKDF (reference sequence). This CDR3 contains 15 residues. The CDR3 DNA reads TGTGCCACCAGCGTTCCCGGGACTAACTACAATGAGCAGTTCTTC. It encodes CATSVPGTNYNEQFF. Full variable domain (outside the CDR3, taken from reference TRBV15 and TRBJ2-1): DAMVIQNPRYQVTQFGKPVTLSCSQTLNHNVMYWYQQKSSQAPKLLFHYYDKDFNNEADTPDNFQSRRPNTSFCFLDIRSPGLGDTAMYLCATSVPGTNYNEQFFGPGTRLTVL.

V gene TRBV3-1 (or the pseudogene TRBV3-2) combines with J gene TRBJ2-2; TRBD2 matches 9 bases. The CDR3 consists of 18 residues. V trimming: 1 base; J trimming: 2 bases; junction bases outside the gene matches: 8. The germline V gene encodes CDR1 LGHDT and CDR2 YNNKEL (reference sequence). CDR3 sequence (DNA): TGTGCCAGCAGCCAAGGATTAGCGGGGGTCTCAAACACCGGGGAGCTGTTTTTT. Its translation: CASSQGLAGVSNTGELFF.

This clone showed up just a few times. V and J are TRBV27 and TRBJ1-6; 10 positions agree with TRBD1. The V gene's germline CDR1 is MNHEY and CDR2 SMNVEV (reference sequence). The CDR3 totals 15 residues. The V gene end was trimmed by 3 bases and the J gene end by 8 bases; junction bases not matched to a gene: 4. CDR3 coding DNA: TGTGCCAGCAGTTTCCGGGACAGGGGTTATTCACCCCTCCACTTT. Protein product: CASSFRDRGYSPLHF.